This TCR beta chain was found in a study of blood T cell repertoires in COVID-19. In the study overall: Samples representing acute and convalescent COVID-19 were sourced from the United States, Italy and Spain. In each case, the material was cDNA or gDNA derived from T cells, B-cell-depleted T cells, or PBMCs.

Here immunoSEQ multiplex PCR was the method, and the copy in TCRdb shows in-frame clones only, minus some. The profile covers 200,000 to 250,000 clones, with roughly 85% appearing a single time and 3.4% taken by the ten largest. CDR1 and CDR2 (germline): MGHDK, SYGVNS. There are 14 residues in the CDR3. Trimming took 2 bases from V and 8 from J; bases not matched to a gene: 2. This TCR was sampled from a young woman with acute or convalescent COVID-19. The rearrangement links TRBV25-1 to TRBJ2-4, with 11 nucleotides matching TRBD2. The source material was peripheral blood. In DNA, the CDR3 is TGTGCCAGCAGTGAAACTAGCGGGAGTGACATTCAGTACTTC. Translation gives CASSETSGSDIQYF.